The clone carrying this T cell receptor beta chain showed up just a few times. The sample comes from a study of blood T cells in healthy people across ages. Primed by a sample-barcoded 5' primer and a J-beta primer mix, a second PCR proceeded for roughly 7 to 12 cycles. TCRdb redid the calling of the 5' RACE reads with MiXCR, one entry per CDR3 protein. The data hold about 900,000 distinct CDR3 sequences, with around 62% observed a single time. The V gene end was trimmed by 2 bases and the J gene end by 3 bases; junction bases not matched to a gene: 7. This CDR3 spans 14 amino acids. Germline CDR1 is SQVTM and CDR2 is ANQGSEA.

This TCR was sampled from a man aged 30 to 45 in good health. Sequencing was performed on blood. The V call is TRBV29-1, the J call TRBJ2-7, with 7 nucleotides matching TRBD1. The chain's CDR3 is CSVESPGQDYEQYF. CDR3 nucleotides: TGCAGCGTTGAAAGCCCAGGACAGGACTACGAGCAGTACTTC.